A selection of T cell receptor beta chains follows, all from one sample in a study of T cells after yellow fever vaccination. MiXCR, applied by TCRdb to the 5' RACE reads, yields one record per CDR3 protein. The data contain about 320,000 distinct CDR3 sequences, over 8.5% of them singletons. The specimen was CD4+ T cells sorted from PBMCs, collected 45 days after the yellow fever booster vaccination. The receptors were gathered from a man aged 18-30 years who received the YFV17D yellow fever vaccine. Both conserved end residues are part of each CDR3. The D gene is left open where the match is weak. Only some rows state a clone size, as once, few, many or a class for expanded clones.

abundance: many
j_gene: TRBJ2-5
d_gene: TRBD1
v_gene: TRBV5-1
CDR3nt: TGCGCCAGCAGTCGACAGGGCTGGCGAGAGACCCAGTACTTC
CDR3aa: CASSRQGWRETQYF

abundance: -
j_gene: TRBJ2-3
d_gene: -
v_gene: TRBV7-2
CDR3nt: TGTGCCAGCAGCTTCAAGTCAGGAGATACGCAGTATTTT
CDR3aa: CASSFKSGDTQYF

abundance: few
j_gene: TRBJ1-6
d_gene: -
v_gene: TRBV10-2
CDR3nt: TGCGCCAGCACCGTCCGGGACACCAATTCACCCCTCCACTTT
CDR3aa: CASTVRDTNSPLHF

abundance: once
j_gene: TRBJ2-2
d_gene: -
v_gene: TRBV2
CDR3nt: TGTGCCAGCCGGAATCCGGATCGAGACACCGGGGAGCTGTTTTTT
CDR3aa: CASRNPDRDTGELFF

abundance: -
j_gene: TRBJ2-3
d_gene: -
v_gene: TRBV7-3
CDR3nt: TGTGCCAGCAGTCACCCCCGTGAGGAAGAACGAACAGATACGCAGTATTTT
CDR3aa: CASSHPREEERTDTQYF

abundance: many
j_gene: TRBJ1-2
d_gene: -
v_gene: TRBV24-1
CDR3nt: TGTGCCACCAGTACGGCGAGCTATGGCTACACCTTC
CDR3aa: CATSTASYGYTF

abundance: -
j_gene: TRBJ2-1
d_gene: TRBD1
v_gene: TRBV6-1
CDR3nt: TGTGCCAGCAGTCCCGGGACAGGGGCCCCCAATGAGCAGTTCTTC
CDR3aa: CASSPGTGAPNEQFF

abundance: many
j_gene: TRBJ2-5
d_gene: -
v_gene: TRBV5-1
CDR3nt: TGCGCCAGCAGTCAGGGCAGGACCCAAGAGACCCAGTACTTC
CDR3aa: CASSQGRTQETQYF

abundance: few
j_gene: TRBJ2-2
d_gene: -
v_gene: TRBV29-1
CDR3nt: TGCAGCGTCCCCACCTACACCGGGGAGCTGTTTTTT
CDR3aa: CSVPTYTGELFF

abundance: many
j_gene: TRBJ2-5
d_gene: -
v_gene: TRBV2
CDR3nt: TGTGCCAGCAGGGAGACCCTGACAGCCCGATACCAAGAGACCCAGTACTTC
CDR3aa: CASRETLTARYQETQYF

abundance: few
j_gene: TRBJ2-2
d_gene: -
v_gene: TRBV19
CDR3nt: TGTGCCAGTGCGACGGACTTAGTAGGCACCGGGGAGCTGTTTTTT
CDR3aa: CASATDLVGTGELFF

abundance: -
j_gene: TRBJ1-2
d_gene: TRBD1
v_gene: TRBV7-2
CDR3nt: TGTGCCAGCAGCTTAGTGCGGACAGGGGGTAGCTACACCTTC
CDR3aa: CASSLVRTGGSYTF

abundance: few
j_gene: TRBJ2-7
d_gene: -
v_gene: TRBV19
CDR3nt: TGTGCCAGTAGCCTGGGACGGCTATACGAGCAGTACTTC
CDR3aa: CASSLGRLYEQYF

abundance: -
j_gene: TRBJ2-3
d_gene: -
v_gene: TRBV10-3
CDR3nt: TGTGCCATCAGGCGCGGGGTTGACGCTAGCACAGATACGCAGTATTTT
CDR3aa: CAIRRGVDASTDTQYF

abundance: many
j_gene: TRBJ2-5
d_gene: -
v_gene: TRBV3-1
CDR3nt: TGTGCCAGCAGCCAAGCCGGGGGGCCGAAAGAGACCCAGTACTTC
CDR3aa: CASSQAGGPKETQYF

abundance: -
j_gene: TRBJ1-1
d_gene: TRBD1
v_gene: TRBV10-3
CDR3nt: TGTGCCATCAGAAAGGGACAGCCCAACACTGAAGCTTTCTTT
CDR3aa: CAIRKGQPNTEAFF

abundance: few
j_gene: TRBJ1-1
d_gene: TRBD1
v_gene: TRBV5-1
CDR3nt: TGCGCCAGCATAGGAAGGACAGGGGGGTACACTGAAGCTTTCTTT
CDR3aa: CASIGRTGGYTEAFF

abundance: many
j_gene: TRBJ2-3
d_gene: -
v_gene: TRBV5-6
CDR3nt: TGTGCCAGCAGCTTGCCCGGGGACACGCAGTATTTT
CDR3aa: CASSLPGDTQYF

abundance: many
j_gene: TRBJ2-5
d_gene: TRBD2
v_gene: TRBV10-3
CDR3nt: TGTGCCATCAGTGATTCCCCACCGGGGGGGCGAACCTACCAAGAGACCCAGTACTTC
CDR3aa: CAISDSPPGGRTYQETQYF

abundance: -
j_gene: TRBJ2-5
d_gene: TRBD2
v_gene: TRBV6-1
CDR3nt: TGTGCCAGCAGTGACCCCACGGGGGGGCAAGAGACCCAGTACTTC
CDR3aa: CASSDPTGGQETQYF

abundance: few
j_gene: TRBJ1-2
d_gene: TRBD1
v_gene: TRBV10-3
CDR3nt: TGTGCCATCAGCTCCCTTGGGTTGCGGGACAGGGTATTACCTACTAACTATGGCTACACCTTC
CDR3aa: CAISSLGLRDRVLPTNYGYTF

abundance: few
j_gene: TRBJ2-3
d_gene: TRBD2
v_gene: TRBV7-3
CDR3nt: TGTGCCAGCACCCCAAGCGGGGCCACAGATACGCAGTATTTT
CDR3aa: CASTPSGATDTQYF

abundance: -
j_gene: TRBJ1-2
d_gene: -
v_gene: TRBV6-5
CDR3nt: TGTGCCAGCAGACCCTTTTGGGGCTATGGCTACACCTTC
CDR3aa: CASRPFWGYGYTF

abundance: many
j_gene: TRBJ1-1
d_gene: TRBD1
v_gene: TRBV12-3/TRBV12-4
CDR3nt: TGTGCCAGCAGCCGTAGGACAGGGGGCTTAACTGAAGCTTTCTTT
CDR3aa: CASSRRTGGLTEAFF

abundance: many
j_gene: TRBJ1-5
d_gene: -
v_gene: TRBV5-5
CDR3nt: TGTGCCAGCAGCCCCCGATGGGACCCAACCGGGGATCAGCCCCAGCATTTT
CDR3aa: CASSPRWDPTGDQPQHF

abundance: few
j_gene: TRBJ2-3
d_gene: -
v_gene: TRBV20-1
CDR3nt: TGCAGTGCTAACGGTGCCGGGGAATCTAGCACAGATACGCAGTATTTT
CDR3aa: CSANGAGESSTDTQYF

abundance: few
j_gene: TRBJ1-5
d_gene: -
v_gene: TRBV7-2
CDR3nt: TGTGCCAGCAGCGGTGGTAGCGATCAGCCCCAGCATTTT
CDR3aa: CASSGGSDQPQHF

abundance: few
j_gene: TRBJ2-3
d_gene: -
v_gene: TRBV7-2
CDR3nt: TGTGCCAGCAGCCGTGATATGGCCGATACGCAGTATTTT
CDR3aa: CASSRDMADTQYF

abundance: many
j_gene: TRBJ2-2
d_gene: TRBD2
v_gene: TRBV7-9
CDR3nt: TGTGCCAGCAGCTCACGAGCGGGGGGCTCGAACACCGGGGAGCTGTTTTTT
CDR3aa: CASSSRAGGSNTGELFF

abundance: few
j_gene: TRBJ1-4
d_gene: TRBD1
v_gene: TRBV30
CDR3nt: TGTGCCTGGAGATCAGGGGGCGTTTTTACTGAAAAACTGTTTTTT
CDR3aa: CAWRSGGVFTEKLFF

abundance: -
j_gene: TRBJ2-7
d_gene: TRBD1
v_gene: TRBV7-2
CDR3nt: TGTGCCAGCAGTCAAGGGGACAGGCAGTACTTC
CDR3aa: CASSQGDRQYF

abundance: -
j_gene: TRBJ2-2
d_gene: -
v_gene: TRBV6-6
CDR3nt: TGTGCCAGCAATCCTACGACCGGGGAGCTGTTTTTT
CDR3aa: CASNPTTGELFF

abundance: -
j_gene: TRBJ2-7
d_gene: -
v_gene: TRBV19
CDR3nt: TGTGCCAGTAGTATTGCCGGCGGTTCCTACGAGCAGTACTTC
CDR3aa: CASSIAGGSYEQYF

abundance: few
j_gene: TRBJ2-2
d_gene: -
v_gene: TRBV19
CDR3nt: TGTGCCAGTGGGGGACGGATGAACACCGGGGAGCTGTTTTTT
CDR3aa: CASGGRMNTGELFF

abundance: few
j_gene: TRBJ2-7
d_gene: -
v_gene: TRBV5-1
CDR3nt: TGCGCCAGCAGCCACAGCTCCTACGAGCAGTACTTC
CDR3aa: CASSHSSYEQYF

abundance: -
j_gene: TRBJ1-5
d_gene: -
v_gene: TRBV5-6
CDR3nt: TGTGCCAGCAGCTTTGGGGGCCTGCCGGCTCAGCCCCAGCATTTT
CDR3aa: CASSFGGLPAQPQHF

abundance: few
j_gene: TRBJ1-6
d_gene: -
v_gene: TRBV28
CDR3nt: TGTGCCAGCAGCCCCGGGGAGGGCTATAATTCACCCCTCCACTTT
CDR3aa: CASSPGEGYNSPLHF

abundance: many
j_gene: TRBJ2-7
d_gene: -
v_gene: TRBV5-1
CDR3nt: TGCGCCAGCGCAGCAGGGAATTACGAGCAGTACTTC
CDR3aa: CASAAGNYEQYF

abundance: -
j_gene: TRBJ2-1
d_gene: -
v_gene: TRBV5-4
CDR3nt: TGTGCCAGCAGCTTGGCGAACAGGAATGAGCAGTTCTTC
CDR3aa: CASSLANRNEQFF

abundance: -
j_gene: TRBJ2-2
d_gene: -
v_gene: TRBV7-3
CDR3nt: TGTGCCAGCAGCCTAGGAATTTCGAACACCGGGGAGCTGTTTTTT
CDR3aa: CASSLGISNTGELFF

abundance: -
j_gene: TRBJ1-2
d_gene: TRBD1
v_gene: TRBV5-1
CDR3nt: TGCGCCAGCAGCTCCGAATTGAGGGGGCGTAATGGCTACACCTTC
CDR3aa: CASSSELRGRNGYTF

abundance: -
j_gene: TRBJ2-7
d_gene: TRBD1
v_gene: TRBV5-1
CDR3nt: TGCGCCAGCAGCCGGAGGACAGGGCAATACTCCTACGAGCAGTACTTC
CDR3aa: CASSRRTGQYSYEQYF

abundance: -
j_gene: TRBJ2-5
d_gene: TRBD1
v_gene: TRBV5-5
CDR3nt: TGTGCCAGCAGTCAGACGGGACAGACCGAAGAGACCCAGTACTTC
CDR3aa: CASSQTGQTEETQYF

abundance: few
j_gene: TRBJ2-1
d_gene: TRBD2
v_gene: TRBV5-1
CDR3nt: TGCGCCAGCAGGCTAGCGGGGGGAACCATGAGCTCCTACAATGAGCAGTTCTTC
CDR3aa: CASRLAGGTMSSYNEQFF

abundance: -
j_gene: TRBJ1-6
d_gene: -
v_gene: TRBV27
CDR3nt: TGTGCCAGCAGTTTATTAGGGAATTCACCCCTCCACTTT
CDR3aa: CASSLLGNSPLHF

abundance: few
j_gene: TRBJ2-3
d_gene: -
v_gene: TRBV2
CDR3nt: TGTGCCAGCAGTGAAGAGAGCAGAGGGACGCAGTATTTT
CDR3aa: CASSEESRGTQYF

abundance: -
j_gene: TRBJ1-1
d_gene: -
v_gene: TRBV5-5
CDR3nt: TGTGCCAGCAGCTTTGCGTTCTGGGGCTTGGAAGCTTTCTTT
CDR3aa: CASSFAFWGLEAFF